This T cell receptor (beta chain) came from a study of cytomegalovirus exposure and HLA in healthy donors (dated by TCRdb to about 2017). Turning to the overall study: An earlier analysis of 550 to 700 of the donors reported about 290 Gb of sequence data and 117 million unique TCR beta sequences from around 200 million T cells. An early release covering roughly 580 HLA-typed donors comprised approximately 300 gigabases of sequencing data and approximately 80 million unique TCR sequences. Of the approximately 400 genotyped donors, around 81% fell in the genetic ancestry cluster associated with self-reported Caucasian donors. The study aimed to test whether signatures of past pathogen exposure could be identified by cataloging public T cell receptors. Using immunosequencing, the study profiled T cell repertoires from roughly 650 subjects and related those repertoires to cytomegalovirus serostatus. Along with the approximately 700-subject first cohort, a separate validation cohort of more than 90 different subjects was used. High-throughput TCR immunosequencing, statistical association of individual TCRs with disease status, and machine learning were combined to predict cytomegalovirus infection status. A later analysis re-examined previously published TCR beta repertoires from several hundred donors and added high-resolution HLA genotyping to investigate patterns of TCR occurrence. The later analysis used no new phenotypic data to find candidate immune exposures, relying instead on TCR beta sequences and their occurrence across donors. An earlier analysis of some 500 of the donors used high-throughput TCR beta sequencing to judge whether each TCR beta V gene segment behaved as functional or pseudogenic. Donor age, sex, ethnicity and CMV serostatus were compiled together with the repertoire data. A later genetic analysis used genome-wide SNP genotypes for about 60% of the 666 donors, treating that subset as a discovery cohort. Every discovery cohort repertoire had been produced on one sequencing platform. HLA typing covered class I and class II loci at four-digit resolution. Typing coverage differed by locus: A, B, C, DRB1 and DQB1 were typed in about 629-630 donors, DQA1 in approximately 520, DPA1 in around 580, and DPB1 in approximately 450. Because of strong linkage in the cohort, 4 to 6 DR-DQ haplotypes were treated as single units for association and clustering. Among some 400 genotyped donors of the cohort, an average of approximately 240,000 unique TCR beta nucleotide sequences was sequenced per donor, of which 15% to 20% were non-productive.

The library was obtained by the immunoSEQ multiplex PCR assay. For the multiplex PCR, a mixture combining 60 forward primers for TCR Vbeta segments and 13 reverse primers for TCR Jbeta segments was used. The CDR3 region of rearranged TCR beta genes was amplified from genomic DNA by a multiplex PCR assay. The Illumina HiSeq System was used to sequence the amplified TCR beta libraries as 87-base-pair reads. In the paper's pipeline: A later analysis counted about 80 million unique TCR beta chains across the 640 or so repertoires, and approximately 11 million of these chains were shared by at least two donors. Raw reads were error-corrected and collapsed into unique sequences by a nearest-neighbor algorithm in which closely related sequences were merged to remove PCR and sequencing errors. To assign V, D and J gene segments, CDR3 sequences were aligned to IMGT reference sequences. For a sequence to be retained, a match of at least six nucleotides to both a V gene segment and a J gene segment was required. Rearrangements were called productive when the CDR3 lacked stop codons and stayed in frame with V and J; all others were non-productive. Following IMGT convention, CDR3 was defined as the stretch from the second conserved V-encoded cysteine up to the conserved J-encoded phenylalanine. In an earlier analysis of 550 to 650 of the donors, sequences lacking an unambiguous match to a single V gene segment were excluded. In an earlier analysis of around 600 of the donors, V segments were called functional above 56.7% productive rearrangements and were called segregating when the between-donor standard deviation exceeded 5%. A statistical classification framework was built to diagnose cytomegalovirus status from the catalog of TCR beta chain sequences. V and J gene assignment, in a later analysis, came from comparing TCR nucleotide sequences with IMGT/GENE-DB human TR gene sequences. Using the TCRdist pipeline, a later analysis assigned CDR3 sequences along with most-parsimonious VDJ recombination scenarios. In a later analysis, every TCR beta chain was defined by the combination of its CDR3 amino acid sequence and its V-gene family, and reads without a unique V-gene family were dropped. A later analysis removed several hundred highly shared, low-generation-probability nucleotide sequences to deal with suspected cross-contamination and a sequencing artifact. For each public chain, a later analysis derived a clonal expansion index from normalized ranks of inferred template counts within each repertoire. In a later analysis, generation probabilities were computed using a VDJ recombination model fitted to out-of-frame rearrangements, and the results were checked against IGoR. A later analysis scored TCR-TCR, TCR-HLA and TCR-CMV co-occurrence with hypergeometric tests, applying a repertoire-size bias correction to TCR pairs. To estimate false discovery rates, a later analysis permuted the HLA or CMV assignments 20 times. A later analysis grouped co-occurring TCRs with DBSCAN, adding TCRdist sequence similarity when clustering within HLA-allele-positive subsets. Co-occurrence clustering excluded repertoires with fewer than 30,000 or more than 120,000 public chains, plus five with anomalous nucleotide sharing. In its TCRdb copy, this immuneACCESS table keeps in-frame sequences only and misses some clones. Where compared with another copy, unresolved V genes explain less than half of these, and the others have no known cause. The V and J calls and clone size come from that table; D and trimming were worked out from the DNA. The sample yields 150,000 to 200,000 clones; about 77% were counted once. The leading ten clones occupy roughly 7% of the sample.

Broader findings and caveats from the paper: When HLA alleles, especially DR and DQ, strongly co-occurred, attributing TCR associations to individual alleles was difficult. A later analysis reported that several top co-occurrence clusters appeared linked to parvovirus B19, influenza, CMV and Epstein-Barr virus. Sequencing depth was assumed to be roughly uniform across donors in the presence/absence analyses, though that assumption may not hold. It was suggested by the authors that the approach could potentially be generalized to other disease states and immunological phenotypes. The classifier was reported to diagnose cytomegalovirus status with high specificity and sensitivity in both the original and validation cohorts. In vitro tests confirmed that a few of the cytomegalovirus-associated TCR beta chains recognize cytomegalovirus antigens. An earlier analysis of around 600 of the donors showed that most TCR beta V segments appeared in productive rearrangements either about 87% or about 30% of the time, which broadly matched IMGT annotations. Compared with the roughly 720-donor mean, donors in an Asian-associated ancestry cluster had fewer N-insertions in productive TCRs, according to a later genetic analysis. Because the 87-base-pair reads could not distinguish some IMGT-functional V segments, including TRBV6-2 and TRBV6-3, those segments were excluded. Because counts were too low, seventeen rarely observed V segments, including chromosome 9 orphons, were excluded from the earlier analysis of fewer than 650 of the donors. A cluster of highly shared sequence variants was judged likely to be a technical artifact of the sequencing pipeline. For the cohort, immune exposure information was limited to CMV serostatus. HLA typing was unavailable for some donors at each locus, so association tests used only the typed subset. A later analysis found that HLA-associated TCR beta chains were more clonally expanded and had lower generation probabilities than equally common non-associated chains. In this cohort, only TCR beta chains were sequenced, and detectable features were limited by the absence of alpha or paired-chain data. A further reported finding was that TCR beta sequences accurately predicted the HLA-A and HLA-B alleles for most subjects in the first cohort. Specific HLA alleles were associated with 15,000 to 20,000 TCR beta sequences at a false discovery rate of 0.05 in a later analysis. In a later genetic analysis, a missense DCLRE1C variant was associated with V-gene and J-gene trimming of TCR beta chains, and the association was replicated in an independent cohort. A later analysis found that TCR association rates varied across HLA loci, with DRB1 alleles showing the most associated TCRs and HLA-C alleles the fewest. Linkage disequilibrium might explain the correlated functional status among segregating V segments, but an unknown experimental factor could not be excluded. Across donors, most TCR sequences were observed very rarely, whereas some public TCRs were present in many individuals. The study listed 150 to 200 TCR beta chains as associated with cytomegalovirus. A later analysis found that most CMV-associated TCR beta chains appeared HLA-restricted, with HLA associations seemingly driven largely by CMV exposure.

The cohort was made up of 666 healthy bone marrow donors. At the time of sampling, every cohort member was nominally healthy, though immune exposures that went unrecorded were likely present. The donor was CMV seropositive and belonged to the group of about 290 seropositive cohort members. A peripheral blood sample was provided by each donor, and peripheral blood mononuclear cells were used for TCR beta sequencing. The Qiagen DNeasy Blood Extraction Kit was used to extract genomic DNA from the blood cell samples. The CDR3 contains 16 residues, cysteine and phenylalanine counted. The read is trimmed to its CDR3 DNA, 48 bases read in frame from base 1. As encoded in the germline V gene, CDR1 is LGHNA while CDR2 is YSLEER. Trimming removed 3 bases from V and 3 bases from J, leaving 14 bases between the germline ends. This clone has just one count. What antigen it recognizes has not been identified. No per-base quality is available; no much larger clone lies one base away.

The chain uses TRBV4-3 and TRBJ2-2; TRBD2 is a possible D gene, resting on 6 matching bases. Sample: PBMCs. The TCR originated in a male donor in good health and CMV-seropositive. The CDR3 region: CASSQPGGTDTGELFF. The sequenced DNA is TGCGCCAGCAGCCAGCCCGGGGGAACTGACACCGGGGAGCTGTTTTTT.